This is a list of T cell receptor beta chains from one sample in a study of shared clonotypes between healthy human individuals. Profiled with immunoSEQ multiplex PCR; TCRdb holds only in-frame clones, not every one. The profile covers over 1.4 million clones, with roughly 96% appearing a single time and approximately 1% taken by the ten largest. The sequenced sample was naive CD4+ T cells sorted from blood. The receptor source for this set is a man aged 30-40 years in good health. CDR3s include the opening cysteine and the closing phenylalanine or tryptophan. Each record gives: J gene, V gene, D gene, clone size, CDR3 DNA, CDR3 protein. D genes are given only for firm matches. Clone size is given for some rows only: seen once, a few or many times, or a class if the clone is expanded.

J gene: TRBJ2-5; V gene: TRBV10-3; D gene: NA; clone size: NA; CDR3 DNA: TGTGCCATCAACGAACAGGGTAGGGGACAAGAGACCCAGTACTTC; CDR3 protein: CAINEQGRGQETQYF
J gene: TRBJ1-2; V gene: TRBV28; D gene: NA; clone size: NA; CDR3 DNA: TGTGCCAGTGCCGTGCAAAGGGATGGCTACACCTTC; CDR3 protein: CASAVQRDGYTF
J gene: TRBJ2-7; V gene: TRBV27; D gene: NA; clone size: NA; CDR3 DNA: TGTGCCAGCAGTTTATTAGCGAGGGGCGCAGACGAGCAGTACTTC; CDR3 protein: CASSLLARGADEQYF
J gene: TRBJ1-4; V gene: TRBV6-6; D gene: NA; clone size: NA; CDR3 DNA: TGTGCCAGCAGTCGACGGAATGAAAAACTGTTTTTT; CDR3 protein: CASSRRNEKLFF
J gene: TRBJ2-5; V gene: TRBV9; D gene: TRBD1; clone size: NA; CDR3 DNA: TGTGCCAGCAGCGTGGGGACAGTCCAAGAGACCCAGTACTTC; CDR3 protein: CASSVGTVQETQYF
J gene: TRBJ1-4; V gene: TRBV19; D gene: NA; clone size: NA; CDR3 DNA: TGTGCCAGTAGTGTCACAATAAGCGGTGAAAAACTGTTTTTT; CDR3 protein: CASSVTISGEKLFF
J gene: TRBJ2-7; V gene: TRBV5-5; D gene: NA; clone size: once; CDR3 DNA: TGTGCCAGCAGCAGAACCCGGGACACCAGCTCCTACGAGCAGTACTTC; CDR3 protein: CASSRTRDTSSYEQYF
J gene: TRBJ2-3; V gene: TRBV7-2; D gene: TRBD2; clone size: NA; CDR3 DNA: TGTGCCAGCAGCGAAACCCGGACTAGCGGGAGTCAAGATACGCAGTATTTT; CDR3 protein: CASSETRTSGSQDTQYF
J gene: TRBJ2-3; V gene: TRBV5-1; D gene: NA; clone size: NA; CDR3 DNA: TGCGCCAGCAGCTTGCCCCGCACAGATACGCAGTATTTT; CDR3 protein: CASSLPRTDTQYF
J gene: TRBJ1-1; V gene: TRBV27; D gene: NA; clone size: NA; CDR3 DNA: TGTGCCAGCAACCCAAGGGGAGACAGAAAGAACACTGAAGCTTTCTTT; CDR3 protein: CASNPRGDRKNTEAFF
J gene: TRBJ1-5; V gene: TRBV7-2; D gene: TRBD1; clone size: NA; CDR3 DNA: TGTGCCAGCAGCCGGGACAGGGTCAATCAGCCCCAGCATTTT; CDR3 protein: CASSRDRVNQPQHF
J gene: TRBJ1-3; V gene: TRBV5-1; D gene: NA; clone size: NA; CDR3 DNA: TGCGCCAGCACGGACTTGGACGCTGGAAACACCATATATTTT; CDR3 protein: CASTDLDAGNTIYF
J gene: TRBJ2-1; V gene: TRBV11-2; D gene: NA; clone size: NA; CDR3 DNA: TGTGCCAGCAGCTTAGTTGTGATAGGCAATGAGCAGTTCTTC; CDR3 protein: CASSLVVIGNEQFF
J gene: TRBJ2-7; V gene: TRBV5-1; D gene: TRBD1; clone size: NA; CDR3 DNA: TGCGCCAGCAGCCTGACAGGGTCCTACGAGCAGTACTTC; CDR3 protein: CASSLTGSYEQYF
J gene: TRBJ2-7; V gene: TRBV7-9; D gene: NA; clone size: NA; CDR3 DNA: TGTGCCAGCAGCCAACTGGACACAGGGACTACCTACGAGCAGTACTTC; CDR3 protein: CASSQLDTGTTYEQYF
J gene: TRBJ2-5; V gene: TRBV5-1; D gene: NA; clone size: NA; CDR3 DNA: TGCGCCAGCAGCTTGGTCGGCAGTCACCAAGAGACCCAGTACTTC; CDR3 protein: CASSLVGSHQETQYF
J gene: TRBJ1-5; V gene: TRBV1; D gene: NA; clone size: many; CDR3 DNA: TGCACCAGCAGCCAGCCAAGACCCCTAGGACAGGGGGCAGGCAATCAGCCCCAGCATTTT; CDR3 protein: CTSSQPRPLGQGAGNQPQHF
J gene: TRBJ2-3; V gene: TRBV5-4; D gene: TRBD2; clone size: NA; CDR3 DNA: TGTGCCAGCAGCACACAGCGGGAGGGCCGTGATACGCAGTATTTT; CDR3 protein: CASSTQREGRDTQYF
J gene: TRBJ2-6; V gene: TRBV19; D gene: NA; clone size: NA; CDR3 DNA: TGTGCCTGCACCTCTGGGGCCAACGTCCTGACTTTC; CDR3 protein: CACTSGANVLTF
J gene: TRBJ1-5; V gene: TRBV19; D gene: NA; clone size: NA; CDR3 DNA: TGTGCCAGTAGTATAGGAATCCAGGAGGGCAATCAGCCCCAGCATTTT; CDR3 protein: CASSIGIQEGNQPQHF
J gene: TRBJ2-1; V gene: TRBV7-9; D gene: TRBD2; clone size: NA; CDR3 DNA: TGTGCCAGCAGCCGAGCGGGAGACCGCAATGAGCAGTTCTTC; CDR3 protein: CASSRAGDRNEQFF
J gene: TRBJ2-6; V gene: TRBV7-2; D gene: NA; clone size: NA; CDR3 DNA: TGTGCCAGCAGCGCCCCCCCTAGTAGGGCCAACGTCCTGACTTTC; CDR3 protein: CASSAPPSRANVLTF
J gene: TRBJ1-2; V gene: TRBV28; D gene: TRBD1; clone size: NA; CDR3 DNA: TGTGCCAGCAGTGGAGCGGCAGGGGGAGACAAGAACTATGGCTACACCTTC; CDR3 protein: CASSGAAGGDKNYGYTF
J gene: TRBJ2-1; V gene: TRBV9; D gene: NA; clone size: NA; CDR3 DNA: TGTGCCAGCAGCGTAGCTTGGGAACCCTACAATGAGCAGTTCTTC; CDR3 protein: CASSVAWEPYNEQFF
J gene: TRBJ2-5; V gene: TRBV10-2; D gene: TRBD2; clone size: NA; CDR3 DNA: TGCGCCAGCGGGGAGACTAGCGGGAGAGAGACCCAGTACTTC; CDR3 protein: CASGETSGRETQYF
J gene: TRBJ2-7; V gene: TRBV18; D gene: TRBD2; clone size: NA; CDR3 DNA: TGTGCCAGCTCACCAGAAACCGGGACTAGCGGGTTCTACGAGCAGTACTTC; CDR3 protein: CASSPETGTSGFYEQYF
J gene: TRBJ2-7; V gene: TRBV5-1; D gene: NA; clone size: NA; CDR3 DNA: TGCGCCAGCAGCTTTGGGACTGCTGGCCGGCACGAGCAGTACTTC; CDR3 protein: CASSFGTAGRHEQYF
J gene: TRBJ2-5; V gene: TRBV7-7; D gene: TRBD2; clone size: NA; CDR3 DNA: TGTGCTAGCAGCTTAGGAGCGGGAGGTTGGGAGACCCAGTACTTC; CDR3 protein: CASSLGAGGWETQYF
J gene: TRBJ2-3; V gene: TRBV11-3; D gene: NA; clone size: NA; CDR3 DNA: TGTGCCAGCAGCTTAGGAACTAGTATTCACACAGATACGCAGTATTTT; CDR3 protein: CASSLGTSIHTDTQYF
J gene: TRBJ2-7; V gene: TRBV18; D gene: TRBD1; clone size: NA; CDR3 DNA: TGTGCCAGCTCACGGGAGCCGGGACAGTACTACGAGCAGTACTTC; CDR3 protein: CASSREPGQYYEQYF
J gene: TRBJ2-2; V gene: TRBV7-2; D gene: NA; clone size: NA; CDR3 DNA: TGTGCCAGCAGCTTATCAGGGTTGGACACCGGGGAGCTGTTTTTT; CDR3 protein: CASSLSGLDTGELFF
J gene: TRBJ2-3; V gene: TRBV18; D gene: TRBD1; clone size: NA; CDR3 DNA: TGTGCCAGCTCACCGGTCATAGGGACAGGGGTCACAGATACGCAGTATTTT; CDR3 protein: CASSPVIGTGVTDTQYF
J gene: TRBJ1-2; V gene: TRBV5-1; D gene: TRBD1; clone size: NA; CDR3 DNA: TGCGCCAGCAGCCTGCTCTGGGACAGGGGGAATGGCTACACCTTC; CDR3 protein: CASSLLWDRGNGYTF
J gene: TRBJ1-4; V gene: TRBV5-1; D gene: NA; clone size: NA; CDR3 DNA: TGCGCCAGCAGCTTGAGTGGCGGGATAAATGAAAAACTGTTTTTT; CDR3 protein: CASSLSGGINEKLFF
J gene: TRBJ2-5; V gene: TRBV5-4; D gene: TRBD2; clone size: NA; CDR3 DNA: TGTGCCAGCAGCTTAGCTAGCGGGAGGTTCGTTGAGACCCAGTACTTC; CDR3 protein: CASSLASGRFVETQYF
J gene: TRBJ1-5; V gene: TRBV5-5; D gene: TRBD1; clone size: NA; CDR3 DNA: TGTGCCAGCAGCTTGGAGATCGCGACAGGGGGCCAGCCCCAGCATTTT; CDR3 protein: CASSLEIATGGQPQHF
J gene: TRBJ2-1; V gene: TRBV9; D gene: TRBD2; clone size: once; CDR3 DNA: TGTGCCAGCAGCGTAGTTGGGACTAGCGGCTACAATGAGCAGTTCTTC; CDR3 protein: CASSVVGTSGYNEQFF
J gene: TRBJ2-7; V gene: TRBV19; D gene: NA; clone size: NA; CDR3 DNA: TGTGCCAGTAGTAGGGGGATCAACTACGAGCAGTACTTC; CDR3 protein: CASSRGINYEQYF
J gene: TRBJ2-2; V gene: TRBV28; D gene: TRBD2; clone size: NA; CDR3 DNA: TGTGCCAGCAGCTCCAGCGGGATTGCCGGGGAGCTGTTTTTT; CDR3 protein: CASSSSGIAGELFF
J gene: TRBJ2-7; V gene: TRBV11-2; D gene: TRBD1; clone size: NA; CDR3 DNA: TGTGCCAGCAGGGCCGCCGGGACAGGGGGCGAGCAGTACTTC; CDR3 protein: CASRAAGTGGEQYF
J gene: TRBJ2-7; V gene: TRBV6-6; D gene: NA; clone size: NA; CDR3 DNA: TGTGCCAGCAGCGCCACTAGTCACCTACCCGAGCAGTACTTC; CDR3 protein: CASSATSHLPEQYF
J gene: TRBJ2-7; V gene: TRBV30; D gene: TRBD2; clone size: NA; CDR3 DNA: TGTGCCTGGAGTGTAGGACTAGCCTACGAGCAGTACTTC; CDR3 protein: CAWSVGLAYEQYF
J gene: TRBJ1-3; V gene: TRBV18; D gene: NA; clone size: NA; CDR3 DNA: TGTGCCAGCTCACCTCAGGGCCTCTCTGGAAACACCATATATTTT; CDR3 protein: CASSPQGLSGNTIYF
J gene: TRBJ1-2; V gene: TRBV5-6; D gene: NA; clone size: NA; CDR3 DNA: TGTGCCAGCAGGCCAAATTCTAACTATGGCTACACCTTC; CDR3 protein: CASRPNSNYGYTF
J gene: TRBJ1-5; V gene: TRBV10-1; D gene: NA; clone size: NA; CDR3 DNA: TGCGCCAGCAGTGAGTCGATGTATCAGCCCCAGCATTTT; CDR3 protein: CASSESMYQPQHF
J gene: TRBJ2-3; V gene: TRBV27; D gene: NA; clone size: NA; CDR3 DNA: TGTGCCAGCAGTTTATCGGGGAGTCCCACATCCACAGATACGCAGTATTTT; CDR3 protein: CASSLSGSPTSTDTQYF
J gene: TRBJ1-1; V gene: TRBV11-2; D gene: NA; clone size: NA; CDR3 DNA: TGTGCCAGCAGCTCACAGGTGAACACTGAAGCTTTCTTT; CDR3 protein: CASSSQVNTEAFF
J gene: TRBJ2-1; V gene: TRBV6-6; D gene: TRBD1; clone size: NA; CDR3 DNA: TGTGCCAGCAGTTACCAGGGACAGGCCTACAATGAGCAGTTCTTC; CDR3 protein: CASSYQGQAYNEQFF
J gene: TRBJ1-1; V gene: TRBV7-3; D gene: NA; clone size: once; CDR3 DNA: TGTGCCAGCAGCCAATTGCGGGGGGCGTCTATTGTGAACACTGAAGCTTTCTTT; CDR3 protein: CASSQLRGASIVNTEAFF
J gene: TRBJ2-7; V gene: TRBV4-1; D gene: NA; clone size: NA; CDR3 DNA: TGCGCCAGCAGCCAAGACCCAGCCAGGTCCGAGCAGTACTTC; CDR3 protein: CASSQDPARSEQYF
J gene: TRBJ1-4; V gene: TRBV2; D gene: NA; clone size: NA; CDR3 DNA: TGTGCCAGCAGTGAAGAGTGGGAAAAACTGTTTTTT; CDR3 protein: CASSEEWEKLFF